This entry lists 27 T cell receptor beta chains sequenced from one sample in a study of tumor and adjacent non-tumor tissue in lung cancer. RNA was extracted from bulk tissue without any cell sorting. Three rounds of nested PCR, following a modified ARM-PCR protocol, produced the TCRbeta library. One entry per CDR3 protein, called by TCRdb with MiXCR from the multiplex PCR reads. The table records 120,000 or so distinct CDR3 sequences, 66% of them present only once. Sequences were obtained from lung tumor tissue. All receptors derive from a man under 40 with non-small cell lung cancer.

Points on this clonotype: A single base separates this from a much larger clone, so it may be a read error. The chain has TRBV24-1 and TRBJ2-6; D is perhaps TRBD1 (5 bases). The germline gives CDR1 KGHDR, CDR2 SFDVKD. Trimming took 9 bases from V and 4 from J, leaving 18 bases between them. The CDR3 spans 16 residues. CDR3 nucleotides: TGTGCCACCGGGTCTTCAGGGCTTGTGGGGGCCAACGTCCTGACTTTC. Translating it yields CATGSSGLVGANVLTF.

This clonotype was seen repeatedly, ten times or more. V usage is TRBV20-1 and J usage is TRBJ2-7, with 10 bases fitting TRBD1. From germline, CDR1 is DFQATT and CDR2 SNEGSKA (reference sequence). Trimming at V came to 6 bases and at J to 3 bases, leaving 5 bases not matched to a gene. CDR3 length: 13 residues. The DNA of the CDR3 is TGCAGTGCCGAGACAGGGGGCAGCTACGAGCAGTACTTC. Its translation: CSAETGGSYEQYF.

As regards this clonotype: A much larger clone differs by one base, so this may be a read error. The CDR3 nucleotides read TGTGCCGTCAGGAGCGGGGGGGCCGATGAGACCCAGTACTTC. It codes for CAVRSGGADETQYF. The genes are TRBV10-3 and TRBJ2-5, with 10 bases matching TRBD2. The CDR3 covers 14 residues. CDR1 ENHRY and CDR2 SYGVKD come from the germline V gene.

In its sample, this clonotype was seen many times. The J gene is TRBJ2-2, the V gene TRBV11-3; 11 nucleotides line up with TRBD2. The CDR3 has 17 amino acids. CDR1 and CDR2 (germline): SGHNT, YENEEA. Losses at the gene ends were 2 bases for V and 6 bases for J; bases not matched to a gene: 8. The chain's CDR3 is CASSLSSGGASAGELFF. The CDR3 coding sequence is TGTGCCAGCAGCTTAAGTAGCGGGGGGGCCTCAGCCGGGGAGCTGTTTTTT.

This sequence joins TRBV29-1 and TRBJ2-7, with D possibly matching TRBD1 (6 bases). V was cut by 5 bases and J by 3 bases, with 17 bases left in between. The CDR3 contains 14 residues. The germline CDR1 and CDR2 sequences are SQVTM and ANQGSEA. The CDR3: CSVNSGTSNYEQYF. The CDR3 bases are TGCAGCGTTAATTCCGGGACATCCAACTACGAGCAGTACTTC.

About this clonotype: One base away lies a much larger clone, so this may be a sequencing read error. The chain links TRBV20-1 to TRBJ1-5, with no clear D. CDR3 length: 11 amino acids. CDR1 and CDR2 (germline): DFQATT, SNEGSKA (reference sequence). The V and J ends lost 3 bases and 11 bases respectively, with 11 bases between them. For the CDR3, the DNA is TGCAGTGCTAGTGGTGTGCAGGCCCAGCATTTT. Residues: CSASGVQAQHF.

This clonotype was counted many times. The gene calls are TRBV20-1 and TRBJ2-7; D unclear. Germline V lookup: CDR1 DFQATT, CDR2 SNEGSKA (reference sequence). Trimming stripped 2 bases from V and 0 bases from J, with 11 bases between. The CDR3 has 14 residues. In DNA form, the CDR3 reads TGCAGTGCTAGACCCACAAAATTCTCCTACGAGCAGTACTTC. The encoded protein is CSARPTKFSYEQYF.

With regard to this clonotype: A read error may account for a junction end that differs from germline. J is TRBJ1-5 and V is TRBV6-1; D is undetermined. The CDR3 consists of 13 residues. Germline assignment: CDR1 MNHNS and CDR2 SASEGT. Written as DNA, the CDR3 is TGTGCCAGCAGTGAATACGCTAATCAGCCCCAGCACTTT. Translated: CASSEYANQPQHF.

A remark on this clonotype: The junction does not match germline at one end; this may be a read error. The CDR3 protein is CASSEVGSSEKLFF. CDR3 coding DNA: TGTGCAAGCAGTGAAGTGGGTTCTTCGGAAAAACTGTTTTTT. V is TRBV6-1 and J is TRBJ1-4; D unclear. Germline V gene lookup returns CDR1 MNHNS and CDR2 SASEGT. CDR3 size: 14 residues.

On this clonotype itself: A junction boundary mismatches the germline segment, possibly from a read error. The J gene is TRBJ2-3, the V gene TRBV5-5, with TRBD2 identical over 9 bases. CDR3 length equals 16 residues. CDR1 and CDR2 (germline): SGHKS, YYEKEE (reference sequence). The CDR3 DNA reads TGTGTCAGCAGCTTGGAGCTAGCGGGGAGGCGAGATACGCAGTATTTT. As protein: CVSSLELAGRRDTQYF.

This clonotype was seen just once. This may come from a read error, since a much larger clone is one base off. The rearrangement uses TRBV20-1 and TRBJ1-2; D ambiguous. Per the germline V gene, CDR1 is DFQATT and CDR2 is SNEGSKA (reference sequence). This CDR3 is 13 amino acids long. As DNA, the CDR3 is TGCAGTGGGCAGGCCCCTTTGCCCTATAGCTACACCTTC. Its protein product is CSGQAPLPYSYTF.

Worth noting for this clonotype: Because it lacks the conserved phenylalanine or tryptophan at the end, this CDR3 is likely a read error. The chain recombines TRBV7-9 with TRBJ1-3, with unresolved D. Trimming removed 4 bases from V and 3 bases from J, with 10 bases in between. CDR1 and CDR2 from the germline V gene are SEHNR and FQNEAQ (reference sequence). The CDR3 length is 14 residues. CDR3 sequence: CASSSLDGGNTIYS. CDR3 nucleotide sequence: TGTGCCAGCAGCTCTTTGGACGGTGGAAACACCATATATTCT.

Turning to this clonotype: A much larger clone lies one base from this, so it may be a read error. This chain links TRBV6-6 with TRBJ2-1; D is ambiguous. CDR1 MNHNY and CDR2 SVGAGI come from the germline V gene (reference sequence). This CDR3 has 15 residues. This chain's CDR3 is CGSSLGAPAYNEQFF. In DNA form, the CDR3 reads TGTGGCAGCAGCCTCGGCGCCCCCGCCTACAATGAGCAGTTCTTC.

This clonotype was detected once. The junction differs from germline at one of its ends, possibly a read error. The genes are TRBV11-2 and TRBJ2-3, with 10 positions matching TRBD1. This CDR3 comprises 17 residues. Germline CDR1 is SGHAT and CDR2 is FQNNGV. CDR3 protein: CASCLVRTGGFTDTQYF. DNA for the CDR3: TGTGCCAGCTGCTTAGTCCGGACAGGGGGATTCACAGATACGCAGTATTTT.

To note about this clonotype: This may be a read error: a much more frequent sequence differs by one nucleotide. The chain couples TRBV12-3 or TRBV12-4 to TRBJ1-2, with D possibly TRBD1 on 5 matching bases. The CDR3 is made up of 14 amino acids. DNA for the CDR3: TGTGTCAGCAGTTTATCCGGGACGAACTATGGCTACACCTTC. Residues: CVSSLSGTNYGYTF.

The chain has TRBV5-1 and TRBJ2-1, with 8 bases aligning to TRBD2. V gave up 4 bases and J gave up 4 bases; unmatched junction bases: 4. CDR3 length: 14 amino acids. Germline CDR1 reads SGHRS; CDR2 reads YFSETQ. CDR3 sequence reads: CASSAGTRYNEQFF. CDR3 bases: TGCGCCAGCAGCGCCGGGACTAGGTACAATGAGCAGTTCTTC.

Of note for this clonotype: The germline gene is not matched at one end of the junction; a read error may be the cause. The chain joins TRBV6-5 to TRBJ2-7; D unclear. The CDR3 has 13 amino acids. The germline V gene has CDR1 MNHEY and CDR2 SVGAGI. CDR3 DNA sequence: TGTGTCAGTATGGTTCTGGGGTCCTACGAGCACTACTTC. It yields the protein CVSMVLGSYEHYF.

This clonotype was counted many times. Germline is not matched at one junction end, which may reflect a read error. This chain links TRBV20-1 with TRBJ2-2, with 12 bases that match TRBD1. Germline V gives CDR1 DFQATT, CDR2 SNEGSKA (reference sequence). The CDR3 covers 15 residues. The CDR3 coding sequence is TGCAGTGCCCAGGGACAGGGGGCAAACACCGGGGGGCTGTTTTTT. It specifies CSAQGQGANTGGLFF.

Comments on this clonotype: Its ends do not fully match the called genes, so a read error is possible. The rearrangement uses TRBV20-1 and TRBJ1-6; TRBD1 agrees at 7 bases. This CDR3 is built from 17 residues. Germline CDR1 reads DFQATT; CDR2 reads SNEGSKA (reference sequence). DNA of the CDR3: TGCAGTGCTAAAGGGGAGGACAGGAGCTCCTATAATTCATCCCTCCACTTT. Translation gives CSAKGEDRSSYNSSLHF.

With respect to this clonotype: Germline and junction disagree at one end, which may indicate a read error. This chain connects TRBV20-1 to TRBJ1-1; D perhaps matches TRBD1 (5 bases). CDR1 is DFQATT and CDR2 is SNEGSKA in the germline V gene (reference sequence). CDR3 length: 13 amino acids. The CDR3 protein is CSVSPGTNTGAFF. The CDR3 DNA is TGCAGTGTTAGCCCCGGGACTAACACTGGAGCTTTCTTT.

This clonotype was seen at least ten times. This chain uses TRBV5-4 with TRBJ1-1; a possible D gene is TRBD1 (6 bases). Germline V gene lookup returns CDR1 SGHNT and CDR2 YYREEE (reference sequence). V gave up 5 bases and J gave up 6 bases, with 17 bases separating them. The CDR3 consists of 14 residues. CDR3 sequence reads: CASRQEKQGAEAFF. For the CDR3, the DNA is TGTGCCAGCAGACAAGAGAAACAGGGCGCTGAAGCTTTCTTT.

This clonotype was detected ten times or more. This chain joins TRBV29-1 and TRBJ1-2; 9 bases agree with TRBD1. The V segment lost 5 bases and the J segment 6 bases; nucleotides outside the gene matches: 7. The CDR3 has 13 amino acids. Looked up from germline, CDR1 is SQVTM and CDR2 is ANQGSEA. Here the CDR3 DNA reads TGCAGCGTTCTGGGCTGGGACAGGGATGGCTACACCTTC. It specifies CSVLGWDRDGYTF. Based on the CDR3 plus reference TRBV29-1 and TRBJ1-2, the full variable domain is SAVISQKPSRDICQRGTSLTIQCQVDSQVTMMFWYRQQPGQSLTLIATANQGSEATYESGFVIDKFPISRPNLTFSTLTVSNMSPEDSSIYLCSVLGWDRDGYTFGSGTRLTVV.

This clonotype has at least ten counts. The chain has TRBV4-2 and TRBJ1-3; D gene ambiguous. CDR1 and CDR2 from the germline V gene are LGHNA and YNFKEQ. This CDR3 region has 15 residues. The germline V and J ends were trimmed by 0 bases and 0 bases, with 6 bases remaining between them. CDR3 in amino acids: CASSQDLSSGNTIYF. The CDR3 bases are TGTGCCAGCAGCCAAGACCTCAGCTCTGGAAACACCATATATTTT.

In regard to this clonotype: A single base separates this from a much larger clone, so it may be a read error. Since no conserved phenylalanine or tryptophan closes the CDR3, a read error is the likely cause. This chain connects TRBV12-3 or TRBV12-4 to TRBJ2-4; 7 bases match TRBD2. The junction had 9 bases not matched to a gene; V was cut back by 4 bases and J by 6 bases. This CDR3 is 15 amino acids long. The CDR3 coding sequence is TGTGCCAGCAGTTGGGGGGGAGCGGACGGAAACATTCAGTACCTC. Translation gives CASSWGGADGNIQYL.

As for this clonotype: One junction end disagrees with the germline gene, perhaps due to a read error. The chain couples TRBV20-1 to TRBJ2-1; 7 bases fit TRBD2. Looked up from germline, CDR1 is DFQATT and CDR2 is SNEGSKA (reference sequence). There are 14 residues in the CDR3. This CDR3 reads CNASSAGEHNEQFF. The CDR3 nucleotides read TGCAATGCTAGCTCCGCGGGAGAGCACAATGAGCAGTTCTTC.

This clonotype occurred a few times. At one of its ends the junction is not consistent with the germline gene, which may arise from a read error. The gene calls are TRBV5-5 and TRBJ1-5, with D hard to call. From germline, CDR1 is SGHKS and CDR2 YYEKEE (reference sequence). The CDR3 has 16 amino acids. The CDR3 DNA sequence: TGTGCCAGCAGTTTGGGTCCAGCGTATAGCAATCAGCCCCAGCATTTT. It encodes CASSLGPAYSNQPQHF. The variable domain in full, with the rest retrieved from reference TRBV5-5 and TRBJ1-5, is DAGVTQSPTHLIKTRGQQVTLRCSPISGHKSVSWYQQVLGQGPQFIFQYYEKEERGRGNFPDRFSARQFPNYSSELNVNALLLGDSALYLCASSLGPAYSNQPQHFGDGTRLSIL.

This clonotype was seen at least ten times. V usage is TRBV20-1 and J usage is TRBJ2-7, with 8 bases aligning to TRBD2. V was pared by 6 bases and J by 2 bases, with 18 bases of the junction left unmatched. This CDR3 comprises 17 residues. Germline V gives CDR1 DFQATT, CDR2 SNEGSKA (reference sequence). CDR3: CSATVGGGGTKAYEQYF. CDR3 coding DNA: TGCAGTGCCACGGTTGGAGGCGGGGGGACGAAGGCCTACGAGCAGTACTTC.